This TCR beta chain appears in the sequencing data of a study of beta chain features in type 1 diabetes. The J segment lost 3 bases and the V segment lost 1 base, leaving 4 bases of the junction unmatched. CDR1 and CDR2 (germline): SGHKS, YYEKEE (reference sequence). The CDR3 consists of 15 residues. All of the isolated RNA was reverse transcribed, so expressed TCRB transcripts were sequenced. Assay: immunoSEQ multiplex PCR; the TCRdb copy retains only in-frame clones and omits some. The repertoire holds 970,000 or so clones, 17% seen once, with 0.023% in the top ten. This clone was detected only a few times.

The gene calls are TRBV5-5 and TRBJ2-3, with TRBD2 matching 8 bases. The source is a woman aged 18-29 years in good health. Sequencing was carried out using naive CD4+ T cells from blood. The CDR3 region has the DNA TGTGCCAGCAGCTTGACGAGCGGGAGAACAGATACGCAGTATTTT. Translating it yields CASSLTSGRTDTQYF.